This T cell receptor (beta chain) was retrieved from a study of blood T cell repertoires in COVID-19. About the study: The samples span acute and convalescent COVID-19 from the United States, Italy and Spain. In each case, the material was cDNA or gDNA derived from T cells, B-cell-depleted T cells, or PBMCs.

In the study's own analysis: Reference gene primer amplification gave estimated nucleated cell counts. This table comes from immunoSEQ multiplex PCR, and its TCRdb copy is limited to in-frame clones, with some not included. V and J calls and clone size are as listed in that table; D and trimming were resolved from the DNA. The sample contains about 29,000 clones, around 77% of which appear only once. V shed 1 base, J shed 4 bases, and the junction held 5 bases outside the gene matches. The CDR3 runs 16 residues. Material: peripheral blood. The genes are TRBV23-1 and TRBJ2-1; TRBD2 aligns across 9 bases. TRBV23-1 is designated an ORF whose function remains uncertain. The origin of this receptor is a woman in her 70s with active or convalescent COVID-19. CDR3 sequence reads: CASSQFGGRAYNEQFF. CDR3 nucleotide sequence: TGCGCCAGCAGTCAATTCGGCGGGAGGGCTTACAATGAGCAGTTCTTC.